A selection of T cell receptor beta chains follows, all from one sample in a study of CD8+ T cells in alopecia areata. Profiling relied on immunoSEQ multiplex PCR, and the TCRdb table lists in-frame clones only, not all of them. Seen here are approximately 210,000 clones, less than 50% observed once, and the top ten hold 2% to 3%. This sample comprised CD4+ T cells sorted from blood, obtained around week 36, from a patient treated with tofacitinib. The receptors were gathered from a human donor with alopecia areata. The CDR3 runs from the conserved cysteine through the conserved F or W. Fields, in order: V gene, CDR3 length, D gene, clone size, J gene, CDR3 protein, CDR3 DNA. The D gene is left open where the match is weak. The size field is filled for only some rows; it gives once, few, many or a size class.

TRBV7-2,13,.,few,TRBJ2-7,CASSPGGLREQYF,TGTGCCAGCAGCCCCGGGGGGCTGAGGGAGCAGTACTTC
TRBV5-1,12,.,few,TRBJ2-3,CASSLEGDPQYF,TGCGCCAGCAGCCTCGAGGGCGACCCGCAGTATTTT
TRBV29-1,13,.,few,TRBJ1-1,CSVAQGGVTEAFF,TGCAGCGTCGCACAGGGTGGGGTCACTGAAGCTTTCTTT
TRBV7-9,15,TRBD1,many,TRBJ1-5,CASSLGDSYLQPQHF,TGTGCCAGCAGCTTAGGGGACAGCTATCTACAGCCCCAGCATTTT
TRBV14,14,TRBD1,.,TRBJ1-2,CASSQQGADYGYTF,TGTGCCAGCAGCCAGCAGGGGGCTGACTATGGCTACACCTTC
TRBV30,15,.,.,TRBJ2-5,CAWSGRRTSPGTQYF,TGTGCCTGGAGTGGACGGAGGACTTCTCCCGGGACCCAGTACTTC
TRBV27,15,TRBD1,few,TRBJ2-5,CASSQLGTGEETQYF,TGTGCCAGCAGTCAGCTAGGGACAGGGGAAGAGACCCAGTACTTC
TRBV23-1,16,.,.,TRBJ2-3,CASSPATCGSTDTQYF,TGCGCCAGCAGTCCGGCAACCTGTGGGAGCACAGATACGCAGTATTTT
TRBV29-1,11,.,.,TRBJ1-2,CSAHWDYGYTF,TGCAGCGCACACTGGGACTATGGCTACACCTTC
TRBV5-1,16,.,.,TRBJ2-7,CASSLAPEMATYEQYF,TGCGCCAGCAGCTTGGCCCCAGAGATGGCGACCTACGAGCAGTACTTC